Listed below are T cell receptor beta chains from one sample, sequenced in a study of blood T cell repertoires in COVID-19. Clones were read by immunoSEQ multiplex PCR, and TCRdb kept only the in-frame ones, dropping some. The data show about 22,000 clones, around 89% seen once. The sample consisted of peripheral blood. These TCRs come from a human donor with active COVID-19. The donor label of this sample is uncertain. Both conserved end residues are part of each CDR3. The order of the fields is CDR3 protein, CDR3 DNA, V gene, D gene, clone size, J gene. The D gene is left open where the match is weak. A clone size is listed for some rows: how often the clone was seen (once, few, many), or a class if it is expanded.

cdr3_aa: CASTGSTEAFF
cdr3_nt: TGTGCCAGTACAGGGAGCACTGAAGCTTTCTTT
v_call: TRBV10-3
d_call: NA
clone_size: NA
j_call: TRBJ1-1

cdr3_aa: CASSDHGGSYEQYF
cdr3_nt: TGTGCCAGCAGTGATCACGGCGGCTCCTACGAGCAGTACTTC
v_call: TRBV2
d_call: NA
clone_size: NA
j_call: TRBJ2-7

cdr3_aa: CASSLGASGGGDTQYF
cdr3_nt: TGTGCCAGCAGCTTAGGGGCTAGCGGGGGGGGAGATACGCAGTATTTT
v_call: TRBV11-2
d_call: TRBD2
clone_size: NA
j_call: TRBJ2-3

cdr3_aa: CASSTQGTEAFF
cdr3_nt: TGCGCCAGCAGCACCCAGGGCACTGAAGCTTTCTTT
v_call: TRBV5-1
d_call: NA
clone_size: NA
j_call: TRBJ1-1

cdr3_aa: CASSPTSGGAPEQFF
cdr3_nt: TGTGCCAGCAGCCCGACTAGCGGGGGGGCCCCTGAGCAGTTCTTC
v_call: TRBV3-1/TRBV3-2
d_call: TRBD2
clone_size: NA
j_call: TRBJ2-1

cdr3_aa: CASSSHGGSGELFF
cdr3_nt: TGTGCCAGCAGCTCCCACGGGGGGTCCGGGGAGCTGTTTTTT
v_call: TRBV27
d_call: TRBD2
clone_size: NA
j_call: TRBJ2-2

cdr3_aa: CATSDPRLAGGGTGELFF
cdr3_nt: TGTGCCACCAGTGATCCTAGACTAGCGGGAGGTGGGACCGGGGAGCTGTTTTTT
v_call: TRBV24-1
d_call: TRBD2
clone_size: NA
j_call: TRBJ2-2

cdr3_aa: CASSERGRSTDTQYF
cdr3_nt: TGTGCCAGCTCCGAGCGGGGGCGTAGCACAGATACGCAGTATTTT
v_call: TRBV5-6
d_call: TRBD2
clone_size: NA
j_call: TRBJ2-3

cdr3_aa: CASSRDSKYYEQYF
cdr3_nt: TGTGCCAGCAGCCGGGACAGCAAATACTACGAGCAGTACTTC
v_call: TRBV3-1/TRBV3-2
d_call: TRBD1
clone_size: NA
j_call: TRBJ2-7

cdr3_aa: CASSFGQGKGYTF
cdr3_nt: TGTGCCAGCAGCTTCGGACAGGGGAAAGGCTACACCTTC
v_call: TRBV11-2
d_call: TRBD1
clone_size: NA
j_call: TRBJ1-2

cdr3_aa: CASSERTSTDTQYF
cdr3_nt: TGTGCCAGCAGTGAGAGGACTAGCACAGATACGCAGTATTTT
v_call: TRBV2
d_call: NA
clone_size: NA
j_call: TRBJ2-3

cdr3_aa: CASWQAGWQPQHF
cdr3_nt: TGTGCCAGCTGGCAGGCGGGTTGGCAGCCCCAGCATTTT
v_call: TRBV6-5
d_call: NA
clone_size: NA
j_call: TRBJ1-5

cdr3_aa: CASSEQSGGSVGSTDTQYF
cdr3_nt: TGCGCCAGCAGTGAACAATCGGGTGGATCTGTTGGTAGCACAGATACGCAGTATTTT
v_call: TRBV10-2
d_call: NA
clone_size: NA
j_call: TRBJ2-3

cdr3_aa: CASSQDFGRRGKLFF
cdr3_nt: TGCGCCAGCAGCCAAGATTTCGGTCGACGGGGAAAACTGTTTTTT
v_call: TRBV4-3
d_call: NA
clone_size: few
j_call: TRBJ1-4

cdr3_aa: CASSSVKRGRQETQYF
cdr3_nt: TGTGCCAGCAGTTCGGTTAAAAGGGGGAGACAAGAGACCCAGTACTTC
v_call: TRBV28
d_call: NA
clone_size: NA
j_call: TRBJ2-5

cdr3_aa: CASSEGFGVGNTEAFF
cdr3_nt: TGTGCCAGCAGTGAGGGTTTCGGGGTAGGGAACACTGAAGCTTTCTTT
v_call: TRBV6-1
d_call: NA
clone_size: NA
j_call: TRBJ1-1

cdr3_aa: CASRTGVTGELFF
cdr3_nt: TGTGCCAGTCGGACAGGGGTCACCGGGGAGCTGTTTTTT
v_call: TRBV19
d_call: TRBD1
clone_size: NA
j_call: TRBJ2-2

cdr3_aa: CASSGQDYSNQPQHF
cdr3_nt: TGTGCCAGCAGCGGACAGGACTATAGCAATCAGCCCCAGCATTTT
v_call: TRBV16
d_call: TRBD1
clone_size: NA
j_call: TRBJ1-5

cdr3_aa: CASSDNRGLNEKLFF
cdr3_nt: TGTGCCAGCAGTGATAACAGAGGACTTAATGAAAAACTGTTTTTT
v_call: TRBV5-4
d_call: NA
clone_size: NA
j_call: TRBJ1-4

cdr3_aa: CSVEPSVRVNTQYF
cdr3_nt: TGCAGCGTTGAGCCTAGCGTAAGAGTAAATACGCAGTATTTT
v_call: TRBV29-1
d_call: NA
clone_size: NA
j_call: TRBJ2-3

cdr3_aa: CASSLDTNEQFF
cdr3_nt: TGTGCCAGCAGCTTAGACACGAATGAGCAGTTCTTC
v_call: TRBV7-2
d_call: NA
clone_size: NA
j_call: TRBJ2-1

cdr3_aa: CASSLSQANTGELFF
cdr3_nt: TGTGCCAGCAGCTTGTCCCAGGCGAACACCGGGGAGCTGTTTTTT
v_call: TRBV5-6
d_call: NA
clone_size: NA
j_call: TRBJ2-2

cdr3_aa: CASSGGLGEKLFF
cdr3_nt: TGTGCCAGCAGTGGGGGGCTAGGGGAAAAACTGTTTTTT
v_call: TRBV2
d_call: NA
clone_size: NA
j_call: TRBJ1-4

cdr3_aa: CASTGGWGQPQHF
cdr3_nt: TGTGCCAGCACGGGGGGCTGGGGACAGCCCCAGCATTTT
v_call: TRBV2
d_call: NA
clone_size: NA
j_call: TRBJ1-5

cdr3_aa: CASSVGQGPYNEQFF
cdr3_nt: TGTGCCAGCAGCGTCGGACAGGGACCTTACAATGAGCAGTTCTTC
v_call: TRBV9
d_call: TRBD1
clone_size: NA
j_call: TRBJ2-1

cdr3_aa: CASSAAGGTGGYGYTF
cdr3_nt: TGTGCCAGCAGTGCCGCGGGGGGGACGGGCGGCTATGGCTACACCTTC
v_call: TRBV6-2/TRBV6-3
d_call: NA
clone_size: few
j_call: TRBJ1-2

cdr3_aa: CASSNTGDYGYTF
cdr3_nt: TGTGCCAGCAGTAACACCGGGGACTATGGCTACACCTTC
v_call: TRBV6-5
d_call: NA
clone_size: NA
j_call: TRBJ1-2

cdr3_aa: CASSLEDNHNEQFF
cdr3_nt: TGTGCCAGCAGCTTAGAGGACAATCACAATGAGCAGTTCTTC
v_call: TRBV7-2
d_call: NA
clone_size: NA
j_call: TRBJ2-1

cdr3_aa: CASSRQGGGNQPQHF
cdr3_nt: TGTGCCAGCAGCCGACAGGGGGGAGGCAATCAGCCCCAGCATTTT
v_call: TRBV28
d_call: TRBD1
clone_size: NA
j_call: TRBJ1-5

cdr3_aa: CASSPDSGTSGRELFF
cdr3_nt: TGTGCCAGCAGCCCAGACAGCGGGACTAGCGGGAGGGAGCTGTTTTTT
v_call: TRBV7-2
d_call: TRBD2
clone_size: NA
j_call: TRBJ2-2

cdr3_aa: CASSPKAGGMYEQYF
cdr3_nt: TGTGCCAGCAGCCCTAAAGCGGGAGGAATGTACGAGCAGTACTTC
v_call: TRBV7-3
d_call: TRBD2
clone_size: NA
j_call: TRBJ2-7

cdr3_aa: CASGQGREQYF
cdr3_nt: TGTGCCAGCGGGCAGGGGCGCGAGCAGTACTTC
v_call: TRBV6-5
d_call: NA
clone_size: NA
j_call: TRBJ2-7

cdr3_aa: CASSPQGLAEETQYF
cdr3_nt: TGTGCCAGCTCACCACAGGGACTAGCGGAAGAGACCCAGTACTTC
v_call: TRBV18
d_call: TRBD2
clone_size: NA
j_call: TRBJ2-5

cdr3_aa: CASSLEPRLTSGIYNEQFF
cdr3_nt: TGTGCCAGCAGCTTAGAACCCCGCCTGACTAGCGGGATCTACAATGAGCAGTTCTTC
v_call: TRBV11-3
d_call: TRBD2
clone_size: NA
j_call: TRBJ2-1

cdr3_aa: CASRKLGKQGNGYTF
cdr3_nt: TGTGCCAGCAGAAAGTTGGGGAAACAGGGAAATGGCTACACCTTC
v_call: TRBV11-2
d_call: NA
clone_size: once
j_call: TRBJ1-2

cdr3_aa: CATSPGGYAGEADTQYF
cdr3_nt: TGTGCCACCAGCCCAGGGGGCTATGCGGGAGAAGCAGATACGCAGTATTTT
v_call: TRBV24-1
d_call: NA
clone_size: NA
j_call: TRBJ2-3

cdr3_aa: CASRMGSGETGGDGYTF
cdr3_nt: TGTGCCAGCCGGATGGGTAGCGGGGAGACAGGGGGAGATGGCTACACCTTC
v_call: TRBV4-2
d_call: TRBD1
clone_size: once
j_call: TRBJ1-2

cdr3_aa: CATSRGLAGDNEQFF
cdr3_nt: TGTGCCACCAGCAGAGGACTAGCGGGAGACAATGAGCAGTTCTTC
v_call: TRBV15
d_call: TRBD2
clone_size: once
j_call: TRBJ2-1

cdr3_aa: CASSQATGVNYGYTF
cdr3_nt: TGTGCCAGCAGCCAAGCTACAGGAGTAAACTATGGCTACACCTTC
v_call: TRBV14
d_call: NA
clone_size: NA
j_call: TRBJ1-2

cdr3_aa: CASSLATGSPYEQYF
cdr3_nt: TGTGCCAGCAGCTTGGCGACAGGTTCCCCCTACGAGCAGTACTTC
v_call: TRBV5-5
d_call: NA
clone_size: NA
j_call: TRBJ2-7

cdr3_aa: CASSFQAGGINEQFF
cdr3_nt: TGTGCCAGCAGCTTTCAAGCGGGGGGGATCAATGAGCAGTTCTTC
v_call: TRBV7-9
d_call: TRBD2
clone_size: NA
j_call: TRBJ2-1

cdr3_aa: CASSIGAGGETQYF
cdr3_nt: TGTGCCAGTAGTATAGGAGCGGGGGGGGAGACCCAGTACTTC
v_call: TRBV19
d_call: TRBD2
clone_size: NA
j_call: TRBJ2-5

cdr3_aa: CASSVVRGGIDTQYF
cdr3_nt: TGTGCCAGCAGTGTTGTGCGGGGGGGGATAGATACGCAGTATTTT
v_call: TRBV2
d_call: TRBD2
clone_size: NA
j_call: TRBJ2-3

cdr3_aa: CASSLGQQETQYF
cdr3_nt: TGTGCCAGCAGTTTGGGCCAGCAAGAGACCCAGTACTTC
v_call: TRBV28
d_call: NA
clone_size: once
j_call: TRBJ2-5

cdr3_aa: CASSPDRHGYTF
cdr3_nt: TGCGCCAGCAGCCCAGACAGGCATGGCTACACCTTC
v_call: TRBV5-1
d_call: NA
clone_size: NA
j_call: TRBJ1-2

cdr3_aa: CASRIATSGSDTQYF
cdr3_nt: TGTGCCAGCCGGATCGCGACTAGCGGGAGTGATACGCAGTATTTT
v_call: TRBV6-5
d_call: TRBD2
clone_size: NA
j_call: TRBJ2-3

cdr3_aa: CASSKGGQASRTDTQYF
cdr3_nt: TGTGCCAGCAGCAAAGGGGGACAGGCCTCCCGCACAGATACGCAGTATTTT
v_call: TRBV21-1
d_call: NA
clone_size: NA
j_call: TRBJ2-3

cdr3_aa: CASSLGTASRYTF
cdr3_nt: TGTGCCAGCAGCTTAGGGACAGCCTCCCGCTACACCTTC
v_call: TRBV7-9
d_call: NA
clone_size: NA
j_call: TRBJ1-2

cdr3_aa: CASSVIGGAFLYEQYF
cdr3_nt: TGTGCCAGCAGCGTAATTGGGGGGGCATTCCTCTACGAGCAGTACTTC
v_call: TRBV9
d_call: NA
clone_size: NA
j_call: TRBJ2-7

cdr3_aa: CASSKGTGELFF
cdr3_nt: TGTGCCAGCAGCAAGGGGACCGGGGAGCTGTTTTTT
v_call: TRBV3-1/TRBV3-2
d_call: NA
clone_size: NA
j_call: TRBJ2-2

cdr3_aa: CASSVERGLGESGYTF
cdr3_nt: TGTGCCAGCAGTGTAGAAAGGGGGTTAGGGGAGTCCGGCTACACCTTC
v_call: TRBV6-1
d_call: NA
clone_size: NA
j_call: TRBJ1-2

cdr3_aa: CASIPVGDGTDTQYF
cdr3_nt: TGTGCCAGCATCCCAGTGGGAGACGGGACAGATACGCAGTATTTT
v_call: TRBV5-4
d_call: NA
clone_size: NA
j_call: TRBJ2-3

cdr3_aa: CASSRTAGLGTEAFF
cdr3_nt: TGTGCCAGCAGCCGCACGGCGGGGCTTGGCACTGAAGCTTTCTTT
v_call: TRBV7-9
d_call: NA
clone_size: NA
j_call: TRBJ1-1